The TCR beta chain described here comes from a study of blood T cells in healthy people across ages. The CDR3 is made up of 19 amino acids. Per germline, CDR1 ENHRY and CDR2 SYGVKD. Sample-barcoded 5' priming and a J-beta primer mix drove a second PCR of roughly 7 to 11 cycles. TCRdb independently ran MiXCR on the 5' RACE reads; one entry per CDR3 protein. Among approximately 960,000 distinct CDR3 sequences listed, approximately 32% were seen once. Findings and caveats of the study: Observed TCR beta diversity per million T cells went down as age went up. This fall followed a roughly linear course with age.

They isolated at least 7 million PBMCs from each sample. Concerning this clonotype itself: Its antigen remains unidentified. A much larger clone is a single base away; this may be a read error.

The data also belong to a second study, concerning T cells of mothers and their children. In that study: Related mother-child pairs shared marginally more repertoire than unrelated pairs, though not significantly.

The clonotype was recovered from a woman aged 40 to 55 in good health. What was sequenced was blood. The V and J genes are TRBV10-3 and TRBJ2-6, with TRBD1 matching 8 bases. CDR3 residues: CAISGSTGTGRSGANVRTF. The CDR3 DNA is TGTGCCATCAGTGGTTCTACCGGGACAGGACGCTCTGGGGCCAACGTCCGGACTTTC.